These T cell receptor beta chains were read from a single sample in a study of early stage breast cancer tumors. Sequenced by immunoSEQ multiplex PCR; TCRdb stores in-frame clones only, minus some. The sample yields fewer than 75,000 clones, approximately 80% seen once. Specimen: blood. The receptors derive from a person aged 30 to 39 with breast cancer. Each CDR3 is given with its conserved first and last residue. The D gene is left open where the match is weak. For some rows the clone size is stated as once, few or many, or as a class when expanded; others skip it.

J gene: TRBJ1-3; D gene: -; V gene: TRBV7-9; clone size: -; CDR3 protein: CASSSDGSSGNTIYF; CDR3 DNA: TGTGCCAGCAGCTCAGACGGAAGCTCTGGAAACACCATATATTTT
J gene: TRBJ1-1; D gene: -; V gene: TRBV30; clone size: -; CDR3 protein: CAWSVGTEAFF; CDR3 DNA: TGTGCCTGGAGTGTTGGGACGGAAGCTTTCTTT
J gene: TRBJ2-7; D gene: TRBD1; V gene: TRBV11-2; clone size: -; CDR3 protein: CASSFYGGQDYEQYF; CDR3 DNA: TGTGCCAGCAGCTTTTATGGGGGACAGGACTACGAGCAGTACTTC
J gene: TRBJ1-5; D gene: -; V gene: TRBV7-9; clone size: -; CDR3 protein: CASSLEGETGYQPQHF; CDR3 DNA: TGTGCCAGCAGCTTAGAGGGAGAAACAGGGTATCAGCCCCAGCATTTT
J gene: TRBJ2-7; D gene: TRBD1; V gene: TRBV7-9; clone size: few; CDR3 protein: CASSFDRGHYEQYF; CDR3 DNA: TGTGCCAGCAGCTTCGACAGGGGGCACTACGAGCAGTACTTC
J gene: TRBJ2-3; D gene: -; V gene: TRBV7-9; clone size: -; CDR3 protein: CASSPMTESRDTQYF; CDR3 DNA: TGTGCCAGCAGCCCCATGACCGAATCTAGGGATACGCAGTATTTT
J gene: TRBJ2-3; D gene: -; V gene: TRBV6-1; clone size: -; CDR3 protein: CASKEGDTQYF; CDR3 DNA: TGTGCCAGCAAGGAGGGAGATACGCAGTATTTT
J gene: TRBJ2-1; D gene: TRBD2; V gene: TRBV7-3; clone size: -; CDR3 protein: CASSPGGSGSGGEQFF; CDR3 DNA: TGTGCCAGCAGCCCCGGAGGGAGCGGGAGTGGGGGTGAGCAGTTCTTC
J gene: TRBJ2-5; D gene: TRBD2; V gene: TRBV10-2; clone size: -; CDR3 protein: CASSESPPGGHQETQYF; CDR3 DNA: TGCGCCAGCAGTGAGAGTCCCCCGGGAGGACACCAAGAGACCCAGTACTTC
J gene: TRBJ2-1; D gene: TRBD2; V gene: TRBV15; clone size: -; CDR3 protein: CATSRDGPGLAGDNEQFF; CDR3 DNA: TGTGCCACCAGCAGAGATGGACCGGGACTAGCGGGAGACAATGAGCAGTTCTTC
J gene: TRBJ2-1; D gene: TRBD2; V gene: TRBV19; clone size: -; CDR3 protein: CASSSSGLAGGRNEQFF; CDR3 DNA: TGTGCCAGTAGTTCGAGCGGGCTAGCGGGAGGGCGAAATGAGCAGTTCTTC
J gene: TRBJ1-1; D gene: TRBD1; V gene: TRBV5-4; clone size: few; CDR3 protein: CASSDGRLGQRGMNTEAFF; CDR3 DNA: TGTGCCAGCAGCGACGGAAGACTGGGACAGAGGGGTATGAACACTGAAGCTTTCTTT
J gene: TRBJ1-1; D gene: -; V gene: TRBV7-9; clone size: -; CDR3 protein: CASLEAGAEAFF; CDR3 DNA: TGTGCCAGCCTAGAGGCGGGTGCTGAAGCTTTCTTT
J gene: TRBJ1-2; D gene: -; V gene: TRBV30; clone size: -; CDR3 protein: CAYRTLSYGYTF; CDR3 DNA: TGTGCCTACAGAACACTGAGCTATGGCTACACCTTC
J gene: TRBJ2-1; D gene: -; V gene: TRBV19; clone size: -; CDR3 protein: CASSMTGDQFF; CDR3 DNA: TGTGCCAGTAGTATGACAGGCGATCAGTTCTTC
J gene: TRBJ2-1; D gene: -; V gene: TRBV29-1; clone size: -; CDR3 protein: CSAVPGVLNEQFF; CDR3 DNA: TGCAGCGCTGTCCCGGGAGTGTTAAATGAGCAGTTCTTC
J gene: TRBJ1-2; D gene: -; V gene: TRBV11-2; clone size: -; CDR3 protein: CASRSWSYGYTF; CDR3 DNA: TGTGCCAGCCGTTCGTGGTCCTATGGCTACACCTTC
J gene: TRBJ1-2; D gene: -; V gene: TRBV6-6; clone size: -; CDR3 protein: CASSYSNSGNYGYTF; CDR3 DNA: TGTGCCAGCAGTTACTCGAACAGCGGCAACTATGGCTACACCTTC
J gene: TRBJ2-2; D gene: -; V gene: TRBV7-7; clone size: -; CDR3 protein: CASSPGLNTGELFF; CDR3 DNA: TGTGCTAGCAGCCCGGGACTGAACACCGGGGAGCTGTTTTTT
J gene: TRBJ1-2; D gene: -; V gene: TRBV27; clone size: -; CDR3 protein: CASSSLMGANYGYTF; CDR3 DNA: TGTGCCAGCAGTAGCCTCATGGGGGCGAACTATGGCTACACCTTC
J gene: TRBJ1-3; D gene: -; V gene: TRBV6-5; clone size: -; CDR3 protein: CASSSWEAAGNTIYF; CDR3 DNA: TGTGCCAGCAGTTCATGGGAGGCAGCTGGAAACACCATATATTTT
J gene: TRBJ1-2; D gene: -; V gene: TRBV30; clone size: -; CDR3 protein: CAWSFGDGYTF; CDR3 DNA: TGTGCCTGGAGCTTTGGGGATGGCTACACCTTC
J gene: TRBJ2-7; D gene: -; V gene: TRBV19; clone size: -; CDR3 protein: CASSPLADGEQYF; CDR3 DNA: TGTGCCAGTAGCCCCCTCGCGGACGGCGAGCAGTACTTC
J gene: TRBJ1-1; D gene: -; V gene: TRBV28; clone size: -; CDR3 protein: CASTPGTRGTEAFF; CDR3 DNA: TGTGCCAGCACCCCGGGGACCCGGGGCACTGAAGCTTTCTTT
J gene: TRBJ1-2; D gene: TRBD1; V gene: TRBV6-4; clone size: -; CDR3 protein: CASSDSAGTAFYGYTF; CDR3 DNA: TGTGCCAGCAGTGACTCGGCCGGGACAGCCTTCTATGGCTACACCTTC
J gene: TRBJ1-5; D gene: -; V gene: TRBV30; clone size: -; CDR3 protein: CAWSNQGDQPQHF; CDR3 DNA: TGTGCCTGGAGTAATCAGGGTGATCAGCCCCAGCATTTT